Each of the 23 T cell receptor beta chains below was sequenced from the same sample in a study of shared clonotypes between healthy human individuals. The protocol was immunoSEQ multiplex PCR, while the TCRdb copy is restricted to in-frame clones and leaves out a portion. The sample lists about 1 million clones; 60% to 80% were seen once. The sequenced sample was memory CD4+ T cells sorted from blood. Subset specified: CD45RA-negative fraction. The origin of the receptors is a young man in good health.

The V and J genes are TRBV6-1 and TRBJ1-1; possible D gene TRBD1, 5 bases. The germline V and J ends were trimmed by 3 bases and 7 bases, with 12 bases remaining between them. CDR1 MNHNS and CDR2 SASEGT come from the germline V gene. This CDR3 region has 13 residues. This chain's CDR3 is CASSDRDAREAFF. The CDR3 bases are TGTGCCAGCAGTGACCGGGACGCACGTGAAGCTTTCTTT.

This sequence joins TRBV11-2 and TRBJ2-5; a weak D match, TRBD1 (5 bases). V was shortened by 2 bases and J by 1 base, with 11 bases between the two germline ends. Germline loops: CDR1 SGHAT, CDR2 FQNNGV. The CDR3 totals 15 residues. This CDR3 is CASSLIGQGQETQYF. The CDR3 DNA reads TGTGCCAGCAGCTTAATCGGTCAGGGCCAAGAGACCCAGTACTTC.

The chain couples TRBV7-2 to TRBJ2-1; D remains unclear. The CDR3 spans 15 residues. Germline assignment: CDR1 SGHTA and CDR2 FQGNSA. Deletions cut 5 bases from V and 1 base from J, with 12 bases between. CDR3 region: CASSPARVSYNEQFF. For the CDR3, the DNA is TGTGCCAGCAGCCCCGCCCGAGTGTCCTACAATGAGCAGTTCTTC.

Notes on this clone: The sample holds other DNA sequences that translate to the same CDR3. The V call is TRBV7-9, the J call TRBJ2-3; no clear D gene. The V gene's germline CDR1 is SEHNR and CDR2 FQNEAQ (reference sequence). There are 13 residues in the CDR3. Deletions cut 5 bases from V and 2 bases from J, with 8 bases between. DNA of the CDR3: TGTGCCAGCAGCCCAAGACTCACAGATACGCAGTATTTT. Protein product: CASSPRLTDTQYF.

This chain uses TRBV29-1 with TRBJ1-2; the match to TRBD1 covers 8 bases. The V gene's germline CDR1 is SQVTM and CDR2 ANQGSEA. This CDR3 spans 15 amino acids. V was clipped by 3 bases and J by 8 bases; unmatched bases: 14. Here the CDR3 reads CSVESAGGGGGGYTF. CDR3 DNA sequence: TGCAGCGTTGAGTCTGCAGGGGGCGGAGGTGGAGGCTACACCTTC.

J is TRBJ1-4 and V is TRBV19; 8 nucleotides agree with TRBD1. Trimming took 6 bases from V and 7 from J; bases not matched to a gene: 10. The germline V gene encodes CDR1 LNHDA and CDR2 SQIVND (reference sequence). The CDR3 is 15 residues long. The CDR3 bases are TGTGCCAGTAGCCTTTCCGGACAGGGATCTGAAAAACTGTTTTTT. Translation: CASSLSGQGSEKLFF.

With respect to this clone: Other DNA sequences within the sample encode an identical CDR3. This chain links TRBV5-1 with TRBJ1-6; 7 bases are a match to TRBD1. The trim removed 4 bases at V and 7 bases at J, leaving 5 bases unmatched. Germline CDR1 SGHRS, CDR2 YFSETQ. This CDR3 has 14 residues. The CDR3 DNA follows: TGCGCCAGCAGCCTCGGGACAGCAAATTCACCCCTCCACTTT. Translating gives CASSLGTANSPLHF.

This chain links TRBV10-2 with TRBJ1-5, with 10 nucleotides matching TRBD1. The V and J ends lost 4 bases and 4 bases, in that order; junction bases with no gene match: 7. Germline values: CDR1 WSHSY, CDR2 SAAADI. The CDR3 has 16 amino acids. CDR3 sequence: CASSVGTGALNQPQHF. The CDR3 nucleotides read TGCGCCAGCAGTGTTGGGACAGGGGCTCTAAATCAGCCCCAGCATTTT.

The chain links TRBV2 to TRBJ2-1, with 10 bases fitting TRBD1. V trimming: 8 bases; J trimming: 8 bases; junction bases outside the gene matches: 9. The CDR3 totals 14 residues. The germline gives CDR1 SNHLY, CDR2 FYNNEI. CDR3 in DNA: TGTGCCAGCGGGGGGGACAGGGGTGTGGATGAGCAGTTCTTC. Its translation is CASGGDRGVDEQFF.

This clone occurred once. The V and J genes are TRBV6-1 and TRBJ1-5, with D perhaps TRBD1 (5 bases). The CDR3 runs to 14 residues. Germline CDR1 is MNHNS and CDR2 is SASEGT. V was pared by 6 bases and J by 7 bases, with 16 bases between. The CDR3 nucleotides are TGTGCCAGCAGCCTTGGGTCCGGGGGGCAGCCCCAGCATTTT. Residues: CASSLGSGGQPQHF.

The chain's CDR3 is CASSEGGAGRETQYF. Written as DNA, the CDR3 is TGTGCCAGCAGTGAGGGGGGGGCCGGCCGGGAGACCCAGTACTTC. The gene calls are TRBV6-1 and TRBJ2-5; possible D gene TRBD2, 7 bases. This CDR3 spans 15 amino acids. Germline CDR1 and CDR2: MNHNS and SASEGT. V dropped 3 bases and J dropped 5 bases, with 16 bases sitting between them.

The genes are TRBV6-5 and TRBJ1-1, with a possible D match to TRBD1 (5 bases). The germline CDR1 and CDR2 sequences are MNHEY and SVGAGI. There are 14 residues in the CDR3. Trimming removed 3 bases at V and 0 bases at J, with 8 bases between. CDR3 nucleotide sequence: TGTGCCAGCAGTTATACAGGCATGAACACTGAAGCTTTCTTT. Its protein is CASSYTGMNTEAFF.

The chain recombines TRBV28 with TRBJ1-5; TRBD1 might be the D (5 bases). The V end lost 7 bases, the J end lost 6 bases, and 19 bases lay between the germline ends. The CDR3 is 15 amino acids. The V gene's germline CDR1 is MDHEN and CDR2 SYDVKM. CDR3 in amino acids: CASTYLLGGVQPQHF. The CDR3 nucleotides read TGTGCCAGCACGTACCTTCTCGGGGGGGTTCAGCCCCAGCATTTT.

The chain employs TRBV2 and TRBJ2-1; 11 bases align to TRBD1. V lost 2 bases to trimming and J lost 5 bases; unmatched junction nucleotides: 11. The CDR3 consists of 18 residues. Per the germline V gene, CDR1 is SNHLY and CDR2 is FYNNEI. The CDR3 loop reads CASSENPRTGGDHNEQFF. As DNA, the CDR3 is TGTGCCAGCAGTGAAAACCCCCGGACAGGGGGCGACCACAATGAGCAGTTCTTC.

This sequence joins TRBV7-2 and TRBJ2-3; TRBD2 aligns across 8 bases. Per the germline V gene, CDR1 is SGHTA and CDR2 is FQGNSA. Trimming cost V 5 bases and J 2 bases; bases outside gene matches: 15. The CDR3 sequence is 18 residues long. This CDR3 reads CASSLGSRRGGATDTQYF. The CDR3 bases are TGTGCCAGCAGCCTAGGGTCGCGACGGGGGGGAGCCACAGATACGCAGTATTTT.

This sequence joins TRBV15 and TRBJ2-7; D is uncertain. Trimming left V 5 bases short and J 1 base short, with 6 bases between. The CDR3 is made up of 12 amino acids. Germline CDR1 is LNHNV and CDR2 is YYDKDF (reference sequence). CDR3 protein: CATSRMSYEQYF. CDR3 DNA sequence: TGTGCCACCAGCCGGATGTCCTACGAGCAGTACTTC.

This clone was counted a few times. The chain has TRBV5-1 and TRBJ2-3; D may be TRBD2 (6 bases). V gave up 2 bases and J gave up 0 bases, with 10 bases separating them. The CDR3 consists of 15 residues. In germline, CDR1 is SGHRS, CDR2 YFSETQ. The CDR3 sequence: CASSFGGSSTDTQYF. DNA for the CDR3: TGCGCCAGCAGCTTCGGGGGATCTAGCACAGATACGCAGTATTTT.

This clone was observed a handful of times. The V gene is TRBV7-2, the J gene TRBJ2-1, with D possibly matching TRBD1 (6 bases). V dropped 5 bases and J dropped 0 bases, with 20 bases sitting between them. Germline-derived CDR1 and CDR2 are SGHTA and FQGNSA. The CDR3 runs to 18 residues. CDR3 DNA: TGTGCCAGCAGCCTACTACAACTCGGACAGAGCTCCTACAATGAGCAGTTCTTC. The encoded protein is CASSLLQLGQSSYNEQFF.

V gene TRBV30 combines with J gene TRBJ1-2; no definite D call. The CDR3 is 11 residues long. Trimming pared 0 bases from V and 8 bases from J, leaving 7 bases between. CDR1 and CDR2 from the germline V gene are GTSNPN and SVGIG (reference sequence). DNA for the CDR3: TGTGCCTGGAGTGTAACCGGCGGCTACACCTTC. It yields the protein CAWSVTGGYTF. Combining the CDR3 with reference TRBV30 and TRBJ1-2 gives the whole variable domain SQTIHQWPATLVQPVGSPLSLECTVEGTSNPNLYWYRQAAGRGLQLLFYSVGIGQISSEVPQNLSASRPQDRQFILSSKKLLLSDSGFYLCAWSVTGGYTFGSGTRLTVV.

The chain couples TRBV5-1 to TRBJ2-5; D is perhaps TRBD2 (6 bases). The germline V gene encodes CDR1 SGHRS and CDR2 YFSETQ. V lost 4 bases and J lost 5, with 15 bases in between. The CDR3 contains 14 residues. Written as DNA, the CDR3 is TGCGCCAGCAGCGCCGTGGCGGGGAGGGAGACCCAGTACTTC. Translated: CASSAVAGRETQYF.

The gene calls are TRBV5-1 and TRBJ2-7; unclear D gene. CDR3 length: 11 residues. Per germline, CDR1 SGHRS and CDR2 YFSETQ. Trimming stripped 8 bases from V and 7 bases from J, with 13 bases between. CDR3 region: CASGLGSEQYF. CDR3 sequence (DNA): TGCGCCAGTGGTCTGGGCAGTGAGCAGTACTTC.

This chain links TRBV5-4 with TRBJ2-3; D is unclear. This CDR3 is 14 amino acids long. Germline CDR1 is SGHNT and CDR2 is YYREEE (reference sequence). The V end lost 0 bases, the J end lost 4 bases, and 9 bases lay between the germline ends. The chain's CDR3 is CASSLDPVADTQYF. In DNA form, the CDR3 reads TGTGCCAGCAGCTTGGATCCCGTGGCAGATACGCAGTATTTT.

The gene calls are TRBV28 and TRBJ1-3, with D tentatively TRBD1 (5 bases). CDR3 length equals 13 residues. Per germline, CDR1 MDHEN and CDR2 SYDVKM. Between the trimmed V and J ends, which lost 3 bases and 2 bases, there was a span of 5 bases. The CDR3 nucleotides are TGTGCCAGCAGTTTGGGGGCTGGAAACACCATATATTTT. Residues: CASSLGAGNTIYF.